These 15 T cell receptor beta chains were sequenced from one sample in a study of beta chain features in type 1 diabetes. Every isolated RNA sample was fully reverse transcribed, so sequencing captured expressed TCRB transcripts. Produced via immunoSEQ multiplex PCR; TCRdb's table is partial and in-frame only. The table has approximately 250,000 clones, over 7.5% seen once. Sequencing was carried out using naive CD4+ T cells from blood. These receptors all come from a woman aged 18-29 years in good health.

The chain combines TRBV6-1 with TRBJ1-2; D gene ambiguous. Germline CDR1 MNHNS, CDR2 SASEGT. Trimming took off 3 bases at V and 4 bases at J, with 12 bases between the two ends. There are 14 residues in the CDR3. Written as DNA, the CDR3 is TGTGCCAGCAGTGATCGAGAGGGAGGCTATGGCTACACCTTC. Translated, it gives CASSDREGGYGYTF.

This clone has a handful of counts. The chain uses TRBV7-2 and TRBJ2-1; 10 bases are shared with TRBD2. The length of the CDR3 is 18 residues. Germline values: CDR1 SGHTA, CDR2 FQGNSA. V lost 1 base to trimming and J lost 0 bases; unmatched junction nucleotides: 6. The CDR3 loop is CASSLVGASGSSYNEQFF. As DNA, the CDR3 is TGTGCCAGCAGCTTAGTGGGGGCTAGCGGGAGCTCCTACAATGAGCAGTTCTTC.

This clone was seen repeatedly, ten times or more. The rearrangement links TRBV19 to TRBJ2-5, with D possibly being TRBD2 (6 bases). V was shortened by 7 bases and J by 2 bases, with 8 bases between the two germline ends. CDR1 is LNHDA, CDR2 SQIVND, per germline (reference sequence). This CDR3 is 12 amino acids long. The CDR3 bases are TGTGCCAGTACGGGAGTTCAAGAGACCCAGTACTTC. Protein sequence: CASTGVQETQYF.

In this sample, this clone turned up a few times. This sequence joins TRBV10-3 and TRBJ2-5; D is unclear. Trimming took 7 bases from V and 5 from J, leaving 8 bases between them. Germline V lookup: CDR1 ENHRY, CDR2 SYGVKD. The CDR3 spans 11 residues. CDR3 DNA sequence: TGTGCCATCACCGACGGGGAGACCCAGTACTTC. Its translation is CAITDGETQYF.

Comments on this clone: Other DNA variants within this sample encode the same CDR3. CDR3 nucleotides: TGTGCCAGCAGGGGGAGCTCCTACGAGCAGTACTTC. Residues: CASRGSSYEQYF. The chain combines TRBV6-1 with TRBJ2-7; TRBD2 is a possible D gene (5 bases). Germline V gene data show CDR1 as MNHNS and CDR2 as SASEGT. The CDR3 consists of 12 residues. The V gene lost 6 bases and the J gene lost 0 bases, with 6 bases spanning the gap.

As for this clone: Other DNA sequences of this sample code for an identical CDR3. V gene TRBV5-4 combines with J gene TRBJ2-7; 9 bases fit TRBD1. This CDR3 region has 14 residues. Germline CDR1 and CDR2: SGHNT and YYREEE (reference sequence). Trimming took 4 bases from V and 4 from J; bases not matched to a gene: 6. In nucleotides, the CDR3 is TGTGCCAGCAGCCCCGGGACAGGGTCTTACGAGCAGTACTTC. Translated, it gives CASSPGTGSYEQYF.

This clone was seen only a few times. The chain has TRBV30 and TRBJ1-1, with 9 nucleotides matching TRBD1. The germline V gene encodes CDR1 GTSNPN and CDR2 SVGIG (reference sequence). The CDR3 length is 12 residues. V trimming: 3 bases; J trimming: 8 bases; junction bases outside the gene matches: 4. The CDR3 sequence is CAWSPGTGEAFF. The CDR3 coding sequence is TGTGCCTGGAGCCCCGGGACAGGGGAAGCTTTCTTT. Complete variable domain (other parts from reference TRBV30 and TRBJ1-1): SQTIHQWPATLVQPVGSPLSLECTVEGTSNPNLYWYRQAAGRGLQLLFYSVGIGQISSEVPQNLSASRPQDRQFILSSKKLLLSDSGFYLCAWSPGTGEAFFGQGTRLTVV.

The genes are TRBV5-6 and TRBJ1-5; D remains ambiguous. Trimming took 4 bases from V and 1 from J, leaving 12 bases between them. The CDR3 consists of 15 residues. CDR1 SGHDT and CDR2 YYEEEE come from the germline V gene. DNA for the CDR3: TGTGCCAGCAGCCCCGGGTATGGAAGCAATCAGCCCCAGCATTTT. Protein: CASSPGYGSNQPQHF.

The rearrangement links TRBV6-1 to TRBJ2-2, with a weak D call TRBD1 (5 bases). This CDR3 contains 17 residues. V was trimmed by 2 bases and J by 6 bases, leaving 19 bases between them. Germline values: CDR1 MNHNS, CDR2 SASEGT. CDR3 coding DNA: TGTGCCAGCAGTGAACCAGGGCGTCAACTCAGGGCCGGGGAGCTGTTTTTT. It codes for CASSEPGRQLRAGELFF.

This clone has a handful of counts. CDR3 DNA: TGTGCCAGCACCCCCCGTCCGGGCAATGAGCAGTTCTTC. Encoded protein: CASTPRPGNEQFF. The rearrangement joins TRBV6-6 to TRBJ2-1; D is ambiguous. Germline CDR1 and CDR2: MNHNY and SVGAGI (reference sequence). The CDR3 spans 13 residues. Deletions cut 7 bases from V and 6 bases from J, with 13 bases between.

This clone occurred a few times. This chain joins TRBV5-1 and TRBJ2-1, with 9 bases identical to TRBD2. The germline CDR1 and CDR2 sequences are SGHRS and YFSETQ. The CDR3 extends over 17 amino acids. Trimming removed 6 bases from V and 0 bases from J; junction bases left unmatched: 10. CDR3 in DNA: TGCGCCAGCAAGGCTAGCGGGGTTACTAGCTCCTACAATGAGCAGTTCTTC. Amino acid sequence: CASKASGVTSSYNEQFF.

Ten or more counts support this clone. The chain uses TRBV4-1 and TRBJ2-3, with 10 bases identical to TRBD2. The CDR3 sequence is 14 residues long. Germline CDR1 and CDR2: MGHRA and YSYEKL. The V and J ends lost 4 bases and 9 bases, in that order; junction bases with no gene match: 7. The CDR3 spells CASSLLGLADTQYF. CDR3 coding DNA: TGCGCCAGCAGCCTACTCGGACTAGCGGACACGCAGTATTTT.

This chain joins TRBV30 and TRBJ1-2; 7 positions match TRBD1. V lost 2 bases to trimming and J lost 4 bases; unmatched junction nucleotides: 4. Germline CDR1 GTSNPN, CDR2 SVGIG (reference sequence). CDR3 length: 13 amino acids. CDR3 loop: CAWSTGVIYGYTF. CDR3 nucleotide sequence: TGTGCCTGGAGTACAGGGGTAATCTATGGCTACACCTTC.

This clone was seen a single time. The chain couples TRBV5-4 to TRBJ1-1, with 7 bases fitting TRBD1. CDR3 length: 15 amino acids. Trimming removed 3 bases from V and 1 base from J; junction bases left unmatched: 6. Germline CDR1 reads SGHNT; CDR2 reads YYREEE (reference sequence). CDR3 coding DNA: TGTGCCAGCAGCTCCAGGGGGACGGGGAACACTGAAGCTTTCTTT. Protein: CASSSRGTGNTEAFF.

This clone was detected a few times. The V and J genes are TRBV9 and TRBJ2-7, with D perhaps matching TRBD1 (6 bases). Trimming pared 3 bases from V and 2 bases from J, leaving 9 bases between. Looked up from germline, CDR1 is SGDLS and CDR2 is YYNGEE. The CDR3 is 13 residues long. The CDR3 here is CASSGTATYEQYF. The CDR3 nucleotides are TGTGCCAGCAGCGGGACAGCAACCTACGAGCAGTACTTC.